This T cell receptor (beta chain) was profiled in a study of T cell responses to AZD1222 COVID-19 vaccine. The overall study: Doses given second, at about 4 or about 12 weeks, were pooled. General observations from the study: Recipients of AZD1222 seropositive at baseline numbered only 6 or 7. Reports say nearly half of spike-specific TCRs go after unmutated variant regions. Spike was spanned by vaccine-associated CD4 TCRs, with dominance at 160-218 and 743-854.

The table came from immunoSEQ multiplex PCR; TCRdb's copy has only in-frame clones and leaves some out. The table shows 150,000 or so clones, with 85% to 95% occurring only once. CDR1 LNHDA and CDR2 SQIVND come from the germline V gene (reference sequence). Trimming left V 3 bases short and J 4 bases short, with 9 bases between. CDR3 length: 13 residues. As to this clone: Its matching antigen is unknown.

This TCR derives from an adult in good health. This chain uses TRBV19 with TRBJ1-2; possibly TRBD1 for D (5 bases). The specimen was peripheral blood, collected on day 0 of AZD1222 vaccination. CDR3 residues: CASSISGPYGYTF. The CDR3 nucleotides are TGTGCCAGTAGTATTTCAGGGCCCTATGGCTACACCTTC.